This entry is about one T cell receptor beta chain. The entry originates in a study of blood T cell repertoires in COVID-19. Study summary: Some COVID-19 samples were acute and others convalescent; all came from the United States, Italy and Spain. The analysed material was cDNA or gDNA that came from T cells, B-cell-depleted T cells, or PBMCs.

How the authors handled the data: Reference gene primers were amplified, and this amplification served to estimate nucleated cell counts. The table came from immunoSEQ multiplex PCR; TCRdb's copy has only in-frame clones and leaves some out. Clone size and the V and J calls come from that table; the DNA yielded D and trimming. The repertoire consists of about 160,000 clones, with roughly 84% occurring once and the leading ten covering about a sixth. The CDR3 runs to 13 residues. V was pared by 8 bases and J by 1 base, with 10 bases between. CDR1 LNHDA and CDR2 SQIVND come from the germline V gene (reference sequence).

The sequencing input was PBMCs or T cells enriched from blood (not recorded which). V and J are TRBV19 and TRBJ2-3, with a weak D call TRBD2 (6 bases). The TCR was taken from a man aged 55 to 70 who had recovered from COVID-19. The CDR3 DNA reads TGTGCCAGTCGTTCGGGAGGCACAGATACGCAGTATTTT. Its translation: CASRSGGTDTQYF.